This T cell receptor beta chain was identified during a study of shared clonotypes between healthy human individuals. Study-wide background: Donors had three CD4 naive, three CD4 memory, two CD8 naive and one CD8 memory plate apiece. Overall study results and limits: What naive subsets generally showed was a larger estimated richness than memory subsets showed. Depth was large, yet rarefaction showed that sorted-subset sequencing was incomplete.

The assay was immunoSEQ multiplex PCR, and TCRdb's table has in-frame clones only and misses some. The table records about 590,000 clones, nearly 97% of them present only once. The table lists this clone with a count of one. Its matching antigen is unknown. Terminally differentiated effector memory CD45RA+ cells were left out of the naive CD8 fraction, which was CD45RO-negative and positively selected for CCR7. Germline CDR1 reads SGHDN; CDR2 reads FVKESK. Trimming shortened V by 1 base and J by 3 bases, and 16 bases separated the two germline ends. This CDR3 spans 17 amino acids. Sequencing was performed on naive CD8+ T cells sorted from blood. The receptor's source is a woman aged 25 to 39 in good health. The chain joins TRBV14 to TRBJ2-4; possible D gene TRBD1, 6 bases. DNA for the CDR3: TGTGCCAGCAGCCAAGCGCAGGGGCGTTCTAGCAAAAACATTCAGTACTTC. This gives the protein CASSQAQGRSSKNIQYF.